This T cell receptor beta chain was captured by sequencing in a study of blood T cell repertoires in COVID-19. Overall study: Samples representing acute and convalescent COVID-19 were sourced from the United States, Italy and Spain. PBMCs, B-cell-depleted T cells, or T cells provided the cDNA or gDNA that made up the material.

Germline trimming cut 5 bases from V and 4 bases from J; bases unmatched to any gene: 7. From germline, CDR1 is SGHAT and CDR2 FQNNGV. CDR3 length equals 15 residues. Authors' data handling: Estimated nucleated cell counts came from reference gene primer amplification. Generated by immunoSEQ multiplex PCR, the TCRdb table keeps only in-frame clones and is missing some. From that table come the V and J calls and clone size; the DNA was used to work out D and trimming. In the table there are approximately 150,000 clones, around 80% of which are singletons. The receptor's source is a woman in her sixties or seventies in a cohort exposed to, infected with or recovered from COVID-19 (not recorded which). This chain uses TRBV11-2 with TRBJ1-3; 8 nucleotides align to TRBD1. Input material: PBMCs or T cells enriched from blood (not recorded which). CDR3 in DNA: TGTGCCAGCAGCCTTCGACAGGGGAGAGGAAACACCATATATTTT. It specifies CASSLRQGRGNTIYF.